This TCR beta chain is from a study of T cell changes during pregnancy in multiple sclerosis. This clone occurred once. With 3 bases removed from V and 5 bases from J, the gap between germline ends came to 16 bases. The CDR3 has 14 amino acids. Germline V CDR1 and CDR2: GTSNPN, SVGIG (reference sequence). Using immunoSEQ multiplex PCR, the repertoire was profiled, and TCRdb retains in-frame clones only, with some absent. The profile covers around 40,000 clones, with around 92% appearing a single time and roughly 29% taken by the ten largest. V and J are TRBV30 and TRBJ2-5, with D possibly TRBD1 on 5 matching bases. This sequence originates from a female donor with multiple sclerosis, enrolled in a pregnancy study. Here the sequenced sample was CD8+ T cells from peripheral blood mononuclear cells, taken before pregnancy. The CDR3 DNA is TGTGCCTGGAGCGCAAACAGGAATCCGGAGACCCAGTACTTC. Protein: CAWSANRNPETQYF. Supplemented by reference TRBV30 and TRBJ2-5, the full variable domain reads SQTIHQWPATLVQPVGSPLSLECTVEGTSNPNLYWYRQAAGRGLQLLFYSVGIGQISSEVPQNLSASRPQDRQFILSSKKLLLSDSGFYLCAWSANRNPETQYFGPGTRLLVL.